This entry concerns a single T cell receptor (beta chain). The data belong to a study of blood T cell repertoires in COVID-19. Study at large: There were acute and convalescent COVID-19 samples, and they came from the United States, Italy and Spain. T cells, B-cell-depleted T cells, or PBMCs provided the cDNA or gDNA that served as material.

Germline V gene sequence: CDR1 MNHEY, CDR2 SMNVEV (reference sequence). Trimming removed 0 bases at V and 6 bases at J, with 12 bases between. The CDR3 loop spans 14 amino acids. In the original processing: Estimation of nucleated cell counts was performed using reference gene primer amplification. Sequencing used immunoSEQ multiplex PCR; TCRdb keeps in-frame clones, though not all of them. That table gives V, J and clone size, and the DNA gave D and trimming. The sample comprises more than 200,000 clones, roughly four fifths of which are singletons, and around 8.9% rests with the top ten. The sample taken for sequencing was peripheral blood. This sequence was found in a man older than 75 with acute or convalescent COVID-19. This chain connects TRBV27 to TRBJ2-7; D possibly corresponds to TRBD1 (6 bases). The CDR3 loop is CASSLSRGWSEQYF. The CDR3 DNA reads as TGTGCCAGCAGTTTATCTAGGGGGTGGTCCGAGCAGTACTTC.